Following are 8 T cell receptor beta chains from one sample sequenced in a study of immune heterogeneity within non-small cell lung tumors. Template material for each sample was 550 to 700 ng of bulk tumor genomic DNA. Biopsy collection occurred during surgery, with several far-apart biopsies per primary tumor. Undergoing curative surgery were patients whose non-small cell lung cancer was untreated and newly diagnosed. Multiplex PCR amplified the TCR beta CDR3 region. Its first round ran for roughly 10 cycles with 32 V and 13 J primers. One entry per CDR3 protein results from TCRdb running MiXCR on the multiplex PCR reads. The sample has some 10,000 distinct CDR3 sequences, 25% to 30% seen once. The specimen was lung tumor tissue. The receptor source for this set is a man in his forties or fifties with non-small cell lung cancer.

This clonotype was detected a few times. V usage is TRBV7-9 and J usage is TRBJ2-1, with TRBD2 matching over 8 bases. CDR1 and CDR2 (germline): SEHNR, FQNEAQ (reference sequence). The trim removed 9 bases at V and 3 bases at J, leaving 13 bases unmatched. The CDR3 length is 16 residues. CDR3 sequence: CARQGDGTRDYNEQFF. CDR3 in DNA: TGTGCCAGGCAAGGCGACGGGACTAGGGACTACAATGAGCAGTTCTTC. Supplemented by reference TRBV7-9 and TRBJ2-1, the full variable domain reads DTGVSQNPRHKITKRGQNVTFRCDPISEHNRLYWYRQTLGQGPEFLTYFQNEAQLEKSRLLSDRFSAERPKGSFSTLEIQRTEQGDSAMYLCARQGDGTRDYNEQFFGPGTRLTVL.

This clonotype occurred a few times. The chain has TRBV5-6 and TRBJ2-7; 7 positions match TRBD1. Germline V gene lookup returns CDR1 SGHDT and CDR2 YYEEEE. The length of the CDR3 is 13 residues. J gave up 4 bases and V 4 bases, and 5 bases lay outside the gene matches. CDR3 amino acids: CASSLQGYYEQYF. The CDR3 DNA reads TGTGCCAGCAGCCTACAGGGGTATTACGAGCAGTACTTC.

This clonotype was seen many times. The chain links TRBV7-2 to TRBJ1-1; D may be TRBD1 (6 bases). Germline values: CDR1 SGHTA, CDR2 FQGNSA. The CDR3 contains 15 residues. With 4 bases removed from V and 0 bases from J, the gap between germline ends came to 12 bases. The CDR3 loop reads CASSYRVGMNTEAFF. CDR3 coding DNA: TGTGCCAGCAGCTACAGGGTAGGGATGAACACTGAAGCTTTCTTT.

A word on this clonotype: At one end, the junction sequence differs from germline, possibly due to a read error. The rearrangement uses TRBV28 and TRBJ1-6; 8 positions agree with TRBD1. In germline, CDR1 is MDHEN, CDR2 SYDVKM. This CDR3 has 15 residues. The CDR3 coding sequence is TGTGCCAGCAGTTTATCTCAGGGGGCGTATTCACCCATCCACTTT. Its translation is CASSLSQGAYSPIHF.

This clonotype came up a few times. The chain employs TRBV4-1 and TRBJ1-2; D possibly corresponds to TRBD1 (6 bases). The CDR3 loop spans 14 amino acids. Germline assignment: CDR1 MGHRA and CDR2 YSYEKL. Trimming removed 3 bases at V and 4 bases at J, with 12 bases between. CDR3 loop: CASSHPDRTYGYTF. Written as DNA, the CDR3 is TGCGCCAGCAGCCACCCAGACAGGACCTATGGCTACACCTTC.

A remark on this clonotype: At one boundary the junction diverges from the germline segment, which might be a read error. This sequence joins TRBV6-2 or TRBV6-3 and TRBJ1-5; 7 nucleotides align to TRBD1. This CDR3 is 17 amino acids long. CDR1 and CDR2 (germline): MNHEY, SVGEGT. CDR3 in amino acids: CASSARQGENSNQLQHF. CDR3 coding DNA: TGTGCCAGCAGTGCGCGACAGGGCGAGAATAGCAATCAGCTCCAGCATTTT.

The chain is built from TRBV11-2 and TRBJ2-1; 9 nucleotides align to TRBD2. The CDR3 length is 19 residues. Trimming at V came to 3 bases and at J to 3 bases, leaving 15 bases not matched to a gene. The germline V gene has CDR1 SGHAT and CDR2 FQNNGV. In DNA form, the CDR3 reads TGTGCCAGCAGCTTTAGGGAAGGTTCAGCGGGAGGTTTCTACAATGAGCAGTTCTTC. Amino acid sequence: CASSFREGSAGGFYNEQFF.

The chain links TRBV19 to TRBJ1-3, with 9 bases matching TRBD1. The CDR3 runs 15 residues. Per the germline V gene, CDR1 is LNHDA and CDR2 is SQIVND (reference sequence). Germline trimming cut 6 bases from V and 4 bases from J; bases unmatched to any gene: 7. The CDR3 region is CASRRRTGEGNTIYF. CDR3 nucleotide sequence: TGTGCCAGTAGAAGGAGGACAGGGGAAGGAAACACCATATATTTT.